Listed here are 14 T cell receptor beta chains from one sample, sequenced in a study of a mutant IDH1 vaccine in newly diagnosed glioma. Which antigens these TCRs recognize remains unknown. The time point: week 35, safety follow-up. Alongside topical imiquimod, each dose of vaccine comprised 300 ug of mutant IDH1 20-mer peptide. The table came from immunoSEQ multiplex PCR; TCRdb's copy has only in-frame clones and leaves some out. The sample holds tens of thousands of clones, 85% to 90% seen once. This specimen was PBMCs, taken from a glioma patient whose treatment included an IDH1 peptide vaccine. Source of these receptors: a man aged 40-55 years with glioma.

The genes are TRBV27 and TRBJ1-1; possibly TRBD1 for D (6 bases). The CDR3 extends over 13 amino acids. V was cut by 6 bases and J by 3 bases, with 11 bases left in between. Germline CDR1 is MNHEY and CDR2 is SMNVEV (reference sequence). CDR3 sequence: CASSLDSYTEAFF. CDR3 nucleotide sequence: TGTGCCAGCAGCTTGGACAGCTACACTGAAGCTTTCTTT.

The chain is built from TRBV13 and TRBJ2-5; D remains ambiguous. The ends were cut back, 1 base at V and 1 base at J, with 10 bases in the middle. CDR3 length: 15 residues. CDR1 PRHDT and CDR2 FYEKMQ come from the germline V gene (reference sequence). The CDR3: CASSLARIGQETQYF. CDR3 in DNA: TGTGCCAGCAGCTTAGCCCGGATAGGCCAAGAGACCCAGTACTTC.

This chain connects TRBV7-9 to TRBJ1-5, with unresolved D. The germline CDR1 and CDR2 sequences are SEHNR and FQNEAQ (reference sequence). Trimming took 0 bases from V and 5 from J, leaving 2 bases between them. The CDR3 has 12 amino acids. CDR3: CASSLAHQPQHF. In DNA, the CDR3 is TGTGCCAGCAGCTTAGCTCATCAGCCCCAGCATTTT.

The chain joins TRBV11-2 to TRBJ2-7, with D possibly matching TRBD1 (6 bases). Trimming pared 4 bases from V and 6 bases from J, leaving 16 bases between. CDR3 length: 14 amino acids. Germline lookup yields CDR1 SGHAT and CDR2 FQNNGV. CDR3 sequence (DNA): TGTGCCAGCAGCTCGTGGAAGACAGGAGGCGAGCAGTACGTC. Protein sequence: CASSSWKTGGEQYV.

The J gene is TRBJ1-1, the V gene TRBV12-5, with TRBD1 identical over 8 bases. V shed 5 bases, J shed 4 bases, and the junction held 6 bases outside the gene matches. The CDR3 has 14 amino acids. Germline CDR1 LGHNT, CDR2 FRNRAP. The CDR3 region is CASGKGQVGTEAFF. CDR3 DNA: TGTGCTAGTGGTAAGGGACAGGTGGGCACTGAAGCTTTCTTT.

This clone was observed a few times. CDR3 coding DNA: TGTGCCAGCTCCCAACAAGGGATCTCCTACGAGCAGTACTTC. It yields the protein CASSQQGISYEQYF. The rearrangement uses TRBV18 and TRBJ2-7; no definite D call. The CDR3 is 14 amino acids. Trimming shortened V by 6 bases and J by 0 bases, and 12 bases separated the two germline ends. Germline loops: CDR1 KGHSH, CDR2 LQKENI. Complete variable domain (other parts from reference TRBV18 and TRBJ2-7): NAGVMQNPRHLVRRRGQEARLRCSPMKGHSHVYWYRQLPEEGLKFMVYLQKENIIDESGMPKERFSAEFPKEGPSILRIQQVVRGDSAAYFCASSQQGISYEQYFGPGTRLTVT.

V and J are TRBV5-1 and TRBJ2-4; 8 nucleotides agree with TRBD1. Germline CDR1 is SGHRS and CDR2 is YFSETQ. The CDR3 is made up of 15 amino acids. Losses at the gene ends were 4 bases for V and 5 bases for J; bases not matched to a gene: 8. CDR3 sequence reads: CASSTLGQVENIQYF. Written as DNA, the CDR3 is TGCGCCAGCAGCACTCTGGGACAGGTGGAAAACATTCAGTACTTC.

CDR3 bases: TGTGCCAGTAGACTGACAGGGGGCCAGGATTCACCCCTCCACTTT. Translation gives CASRLTGGQDSPLHF. This chain uses TRBV19 with TRBJ1-6; 10 nucleotides line up with TRBD1. Germline V CDR1 and CDR2: LNHDA, SQIVND (reference sequence). The CDR3 consists of 15 residues. The ends lost 6 bases at V and 8 bases at J; junction bases unmatched: 7.

The rearrangement joins TRBV9 to TRBJ2-1; 10 nucleotides line up with TRBD1. CDR3 length: 16 amino acids. The V and J ends lost 0 bases and 7 bases, in that order; junction bases with no gene match: 7. From germline, CDR1 is SGDLS and CDR2 YYNGEE. The CDR3 coding sequence is TGTGCCAGCAGCGTAGCGGGACAGGGGATTCGTAATGAGCAGTTCTTC. Its protein is CASSVAGQGIRNEQFF.

The rearrangement links TRBV11-2 to TRBJ1-3; D is perhaps TRBD1 (5 bases). Trimming pared 1 base from V and 1 base from J, leaving 5 bases between. The length of the CDR3 is 14 residues. Germline V gene data show CDR1 as SGHAT and CDR2 as FQNNGV. CDR3 region: CASSLGGSGNTIYF. CDR3 bases: TGTGCCAGCAGCTTAGGGGGGTCTGGAAACACCATATATTTT.

This chain uses TRBV4-3 with TRBJ1-5; 7 bases match TRBD1. CDR1 LGHNA and CDR2 YSLEER come from the germline V gene. The CDR3 loop spans 15 amino acids. V dropped 3 bases and J dropped 1; count of bases not matched to a gene: 3. Here the CDR3 reads CASSQAQGSNQPQHF. CDR3 coding DNA: TGCGCCAGCAGCCAGGCACAGGGGAGCAATCAGCCCCAGCATTTT.

The rearrangement uses TRBV5-4 and TRBJ2-3; no clear D gene. The CDR3 spans 14 residues. Trimming removed 4 bases at V and 4 bases at J, with 13 bases between. Germline lookup yields CDR1 SGHNT and CDR2 YYREEE (reference sequence). The CDR3 loop reads CASSPEFRADTQYF. CDR3 DNA: TGTGCCAGCAGCCCCGAATTTAGGGCAGATACGCAGTATTTT.

The chain links TRBV6-5 to TRBJ1-4, with D tentatively TRBD1 (5 bases). CDR3 length: 13 amino acids. V was trimmed by 5 bases and J by 8 bases, leaving 12 bases between them. The germline gives CDR1 MNHEY, CDR2 SVGAGI. The CDR3 DNA reads as TGTGCCAGCAGTCCTCGTCGGGGGGAAAAACTGTTTTTT. Protein product: CASSPRRGEKLFF.

The chain employs TRBV2 and TRBJ2-2; 8 nucleotides line up with TRBD1. The CDR3 extends over 14 amino acids. CDR1 is SNHLY and CDR2 is FYNNEI in the germline V gene. Trimming cost V 4 bases and J 8 bases; bases outside gene matches: 6. The CDR3 region is CASSARGQTGELFF. The CDR3 coding sequence is TGTGCCAGCAGTGCCAGGGGGCAGACAGGGGAGCTGTTTTTT.